This entry lists 12 T cell receptor beta chains sequenced from one sample in a study of T cell changes during pregnancy in multiple sclerosis. TCRdb keeps only in-frame clones here, not all; method: immunoSEQ multiplex PCR. The table lists 30,000 to 40,000 clones, 70% to 90% of them singletons. The material sequenced was CD8+ T cells from peripheral blood mononuclear cells, taken in the third trimester of pregnancy. The receptors were sampled from a female donor with multiple sclerosis, enrolled in a pregnancy study.

This clone was seen a single time. CDR3 loop: CASSLLNEQFF. CDR3 bases: TGTGCCAGCAGCTTGCTTAATGAGCAGTTCTTC. The chain has TRBV5-6 and TRBJ2-1; no clear D. Per germline, CDR1 SGHDT and CDR2 YYEEEE. Trimming cost V 1 base and J 7 bases, with 3 bases left between them. The CDR3 has 11 amino acids.

The J gene is TRBJ1-2, the V gene TRBV29-1; D gene uncertain. V was pared by 1 base and J by 2 bases, with 17 bases between. CDR3 size: 16 residues. CDR1 SQVTM and CDR2 ANQGSEA come from the germline V gene. The CDR3 sequence: CSVEVPHLVKNYGYTF. The CDR3, as DNA: TGCAGCGTTGAAGTACCCCACTTAGTTAAAAACTATGGCTACACCTTC.

This rearrangement joins TRBV29-1 to TRBJ1-2; D not resolved. The V end was cut by 4 bases, the J end by 8 bases, with 5 bases between. This CDR3 spans 9 amino acids. The V gene's germline CDR1 is SQVTM and CDR2 ANQGSEA. CDR3 loop: CSVGEGYTF. As DNA, the CDR3 is TGCAGCGTTGGCGAAGGCTACACCTTC.

V is TRBV6-6 and J is TRBJ1-1, with D unresolved. Germline V gives CDR1 MNHNY, CDR2 SVGAGI (reference sequence). Trimming took 2 bases from V and 8 from J, leaving 9 bases between them. CDR3 length: 12 residues. CDR3 residues: CASSYIGGEAFF. The CDR3 DNA reads TGTGCCAGCAGTTACATCGGCGGAGAAGCTTTCTTT.

The gene calls are TRBV7-2 and TRBJ1-5, with D possibly TRBD1 on 5 matching bases. The CDR3 totals 14 residues. Trimming shortened V by 4 bases and J by 6 bases, and 13 bases separated the two germline ends. From germline, CDR1 is SGHTA and CDR2 FQGNSA. CDR3 coding DNA: TGTGCCAGCAGCTCTAGCGGGGGGGGTCAGCCCCAGCATTTT. This encodes CASSSSGGGQPQHF.

V is TRBV6-5 and J is TRBJ2-2, with D unclear. Germline V gives CDR1 MNHEY, CDR2 SVGAGI. Trimming cost V 0 bases and J 5 bases, with 7 bases left between them. CDR3 length: 14 residues. For the CDR3, the DNA is TGTGCCAGCAGTTACTCGATGAGTACCGGGGAGCTGTTTTTT. Translated: CASSYSMSTGELFF.

V usage is TRBV7-8 and J usage is TRBJ1-2; D perhaps matches TRBD1 (6 bases). This CDR3 region has 15 residues. Germline V gives CDR1 SGHVS, CDR2 FQNEAQ. The V end was cut by 2 bases, the J end by 3 bases, with 13 bases between. The DNA for the CDR3 is TGTGCCAGCAGCTTATCGGCAGGGGATTACTATGGCTACACCTTC. Its translation: CASSLSAGDYYGYTF.

This clone was recorded only once. J is TRBJ1-2 and V is TRBV4-1, with 9 positions matching TRBD1. Trimming at V came to 5 bases and at J to 6 bases, leaving 7 bases not matched to a gene. CDR3 size: 14 residues. Germline CDR1 is MGHRA and CDR2 is YSYEKL. The CDR3 DNA is TGCGCCAGCAGCGCCACAGGGGGCGGGAATGGCTACACCTTC. Protein sequence: CASSATGGGNGYTF.

V is TRBV30 and J is TRBJ1-2; no clear D gene. V gave up 2 bases and J gave up 3 bases, with 16 bases separating them. Per germline, CDR1 GTSNPN and CDR2 SVGIG (reference sequence). The CDR3 totals 15 residues. CDR3 bases: TGTGCCTGGAGTCCCTGGGTAGGGAGGGACTATGGCTACACCTTC. It is translated as CAWSPWVGRDYGYTF.

The chain has TRBV5-1 and TRBJ2-7, with 7 nucleotides matching TRBD1. V lost 0 bases to trimming and J lost 6 bases; unmatched junction nucleotides: 6. CDR3 length equals 14 residues. Germline V gene data show CDR1 as SGHRS and CDR2 as YFSETQ. The CDR3 coding sequence is TGCGCCAGCAGCTTGGGACAGGGAAAGCTCGAGCAGTACTTC. This encodes CASSLGQGKLEQYF.

V gene TRBV7-9 combines with J gene TRBJ2-3, with 7 bases identical to TRBD1. The CDR3 contains 14 residues. V gave up 4 bases and J gave up 3 bases; unmatched junction bases: 4. Per the germline V gene, CDR1 is SEHNR and CDR2 is FQNEAQ (reference sequence). CDR3 DNA: TGTGCCAGCAGCTCACAGGGGTGGACAGATACGCAGTATTTT. Translating it yields CASSSQGWTDTQYF.

The rearrangement joins TRBV7-9 to TRBJ2-2; TRBD1 matches at 7 bases. This CDR3 comprises 14 residues. CDR1 is SEHNR, CDR2 FQNEAQ, per germline (reference sequence). V dropped 5 bases and J dropped 7; count of bases not matched to a gene: 7. The CDR3 is CASSPTGFGGELFF. Written as DNA, the CDR3 is TGTGCCAGCAGCCCGACAGGGTTTGGCGGGGAGCTGTTTTTT.